This TCR beta chain is from a study of patients and donors after allogeneic stem cell transplantation. MiXCR, run by TCRdb on the RT-PCR reads, gives a single entry per CDR3 protein. The repertoire holds tens of thousands of distinct CDR3 sequences, with approximately 26% as singletons. This clonotype was detected a few times. The specimen was blood, either unsorted or a sorted T cell fraction (not recorded which). The TCR sequence derives from a human donor who was either an allogeneic HSCT recipient or a stem cell or donor lymphocyte infusion donor (not recorded which). It is not recorded whose cells these are; they may come from a transplant donor.

The CDR3 loop is CASSRNGPGNTIYF. The CDR3 DNA reads TGTGCCAGCAGCCGTAATGGGCCTGGAAACACCATATATTTT. This rearrangement joins TRBV5-4 to TRBJ1-3, with D unclear. CDR1 is SGHNT and CDR2 is YYREEE in the germline V gene (reference sequence). Trimming removed 4 bases from V and 2 bases from J, with 10 bases in between. The CDR3 covers 14 residues. The variable domain in full, with the rest retrieved from reference TRBV5-4 and TRBJ1-3, is ETGVTQSPTHLIKTRGQQVTLRCSSQSGHNTVSWYQQALGQGPQFIFQYYREEENGRGNFPPRFSGLQFPNYSSELNVNALELDDSALYLCASSRNGPGNTIYFGEGSWLTVV.